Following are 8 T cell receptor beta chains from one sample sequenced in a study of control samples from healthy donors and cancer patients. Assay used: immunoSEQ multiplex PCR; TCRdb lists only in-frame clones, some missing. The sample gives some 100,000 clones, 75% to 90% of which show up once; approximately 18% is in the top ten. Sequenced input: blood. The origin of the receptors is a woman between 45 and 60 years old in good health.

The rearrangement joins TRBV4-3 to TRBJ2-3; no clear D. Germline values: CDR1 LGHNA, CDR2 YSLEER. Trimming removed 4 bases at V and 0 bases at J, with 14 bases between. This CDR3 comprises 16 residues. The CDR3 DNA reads TGCGCCAGCAGCCCGCTGGGCGCCTCTAGCACAGATACGCAGTATTTT. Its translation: CASSPLGASSTDTQYF.

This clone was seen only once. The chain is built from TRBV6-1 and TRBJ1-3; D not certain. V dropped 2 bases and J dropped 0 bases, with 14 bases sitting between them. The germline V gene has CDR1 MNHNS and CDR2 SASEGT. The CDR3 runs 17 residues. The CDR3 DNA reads TGTGCCAGCAGTGAACGGCCGGACGGTGACTCTGGAAACACCATATATTTT. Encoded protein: CASSERPDGDSGNTIYF.

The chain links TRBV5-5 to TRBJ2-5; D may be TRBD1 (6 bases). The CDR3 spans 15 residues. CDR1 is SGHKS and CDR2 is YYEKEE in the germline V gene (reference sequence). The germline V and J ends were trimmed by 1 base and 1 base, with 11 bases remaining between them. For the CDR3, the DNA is TGTGCCAGCAGCTTGAACAGGGTAACCCAAGAGACCCAGTACTTC. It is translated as CASSLNRVTQETQYF.

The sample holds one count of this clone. The CDR3 region is CASSLMGGFSYNEQFF. DNA of the CDR3: TGTGCCAGCAGCTTAATGGGGGGCTTCTCCTACAATGAGCAGTTCTTC. The chain joins TRBV7-3 to TRBJ2-1; D tentatively reads TRBD1 or TRBD2 (6 bases each). Trimming shortened V by 1 base and J by 0 bases, and 10 bases separated the two germline ends. This CDR3 has 16 residues. The germline V gene encodes CDR1 SGHTA and CDR2 FQGTGA.

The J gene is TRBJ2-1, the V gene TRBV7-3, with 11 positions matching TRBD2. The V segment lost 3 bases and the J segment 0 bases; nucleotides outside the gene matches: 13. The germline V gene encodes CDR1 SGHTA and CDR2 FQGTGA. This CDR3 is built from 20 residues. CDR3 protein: CASSFGDPGLAANSYNEQFF. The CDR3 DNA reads TGTGCCAGCAGCTTTGGGGATCCGGGACTAGCGGCCAACTCCTACAATGAGCAGTTCTTC. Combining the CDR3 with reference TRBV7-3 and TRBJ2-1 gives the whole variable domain GAGVSQTPSNKVTEKGKYVELRCDPISGHTALYWYRQSLGQGPEFLIYFQGTGAADDSGLPNDRFFAVRPEGSVSTLKIQRTERGDSAVYLCASSFGDPGLAANSYNEQFFGPGTRLTVL.

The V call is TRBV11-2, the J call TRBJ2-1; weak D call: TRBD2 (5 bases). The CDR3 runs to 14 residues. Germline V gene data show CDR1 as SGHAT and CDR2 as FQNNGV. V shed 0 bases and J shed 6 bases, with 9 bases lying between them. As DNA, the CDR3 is TGTGCCAGCAGCTTAGAACTAGTCGGCAATGAGCAGTTCTTC. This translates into CASSLELVGNEQFF. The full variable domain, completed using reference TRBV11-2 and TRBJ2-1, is EAGVAQSPRYKIIEKRQSVAFWCNPISGHATLYWYQQILGQGPKLLIQFQNNGVVDDSQLPKDRFSAERLKGVDSTLKIQPAKLEDSAVYLCASSLELVGNEQFFGPGTRLTVL.

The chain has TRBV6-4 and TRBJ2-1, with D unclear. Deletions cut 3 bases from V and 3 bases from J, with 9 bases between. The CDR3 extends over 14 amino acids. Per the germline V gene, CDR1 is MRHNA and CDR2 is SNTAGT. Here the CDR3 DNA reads TGTGCCAGCAGTGATTCTCCGGGCTACAATGAGCAGTTCTTC. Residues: CASSDSPGYNEQFF.

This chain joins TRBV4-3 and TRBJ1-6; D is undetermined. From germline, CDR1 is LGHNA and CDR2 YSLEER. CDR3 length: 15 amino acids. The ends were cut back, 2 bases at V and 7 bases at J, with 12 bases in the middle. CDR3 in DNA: TGCGCCAGCAGCCAAACAGCGTCTCCGAATTCACCCCTCCACTTT. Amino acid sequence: CASSQTASPNSPLHF.